This TCR beta chain originates from a study of T cell changes during pregnancy in multiple sclerosis. Germline values: CDR1 MDHEN, CDR2 SYDVKM. The V gene end was trimmed by 2 bases and the J gene end by 6 bases; junction bases not matched to a gene: 3. The CDR3 contains 13 residues. Produced via immunoSEQ multiplex PCR; TCRdb's table is partial and in-frame only. The sample records 50,000 to 60,000 clones, about nine tenths being singletons. Sequences were derived from CD4+ T cells from peripheral blood mononuclear cells, sampled in the first trimester of pregnancy. The clonotype originates from a female donor with multiple sclerosis, enrolled in a pregnancy study. This sequence joins TRBV28 and TRBJ2-7, with 8 bases identical to TRBD1. CDR3 in amino acids: CASSLQGAGEQYF. CDR3 in DNA: TGTGCCAGCAGTTTACAGGGGGCAGGCGAGCAGTACTTC. The full variable domain, in which reference TRBV28 and TRBJ2-7 provide the parts outside the CDR3, is DVKVTQSSRYLVKRTGEKVFLECVQDMDHENMFWYRQDPGLGLRLIYFSYDVKMKEKGDIPEGYSVSREKKERFSLILESASTNQTSMYLCASSLQGAGEQYFGPGTRLTVT.